Below, one TCR beta chain is given with its context. It was RNA transcripts that yielded the amplified TCR beta CDR3 regions. Carried out on the TCR CDR3, a first-round RT-PCR used the HTBI primer set. TCRdb re-analysed the multiplex PCR reads in MiXCR, keeping a single row per CDR3 protein. The sample has approximately 700,000 distinct CDR3 sequences, about 16% seen once. These data are taken from a study of T cells in Graves' hyperthyroidism and ophthalmopathy. This CDR3 has 14 residues. The germline V gene has CDR1 MNHNS and CDR2 SASEGT. Trimming cost V 3 bases and J 7 bases; bases outside gene matches: 4.

Specimen: blood. The sequence was obtained from a young man with Graves' hyperthyroidism. The rearrangement uses TRBV6-1 and TRBJ1-5, with 9 bases matching TRBD1. The CDR3: CASSEGQGGQPQHF. The CDR3 nucleotides read TGTGCCAGCAGTGAGGGACAGGGAGGACAGCCCCAGCATTTT.